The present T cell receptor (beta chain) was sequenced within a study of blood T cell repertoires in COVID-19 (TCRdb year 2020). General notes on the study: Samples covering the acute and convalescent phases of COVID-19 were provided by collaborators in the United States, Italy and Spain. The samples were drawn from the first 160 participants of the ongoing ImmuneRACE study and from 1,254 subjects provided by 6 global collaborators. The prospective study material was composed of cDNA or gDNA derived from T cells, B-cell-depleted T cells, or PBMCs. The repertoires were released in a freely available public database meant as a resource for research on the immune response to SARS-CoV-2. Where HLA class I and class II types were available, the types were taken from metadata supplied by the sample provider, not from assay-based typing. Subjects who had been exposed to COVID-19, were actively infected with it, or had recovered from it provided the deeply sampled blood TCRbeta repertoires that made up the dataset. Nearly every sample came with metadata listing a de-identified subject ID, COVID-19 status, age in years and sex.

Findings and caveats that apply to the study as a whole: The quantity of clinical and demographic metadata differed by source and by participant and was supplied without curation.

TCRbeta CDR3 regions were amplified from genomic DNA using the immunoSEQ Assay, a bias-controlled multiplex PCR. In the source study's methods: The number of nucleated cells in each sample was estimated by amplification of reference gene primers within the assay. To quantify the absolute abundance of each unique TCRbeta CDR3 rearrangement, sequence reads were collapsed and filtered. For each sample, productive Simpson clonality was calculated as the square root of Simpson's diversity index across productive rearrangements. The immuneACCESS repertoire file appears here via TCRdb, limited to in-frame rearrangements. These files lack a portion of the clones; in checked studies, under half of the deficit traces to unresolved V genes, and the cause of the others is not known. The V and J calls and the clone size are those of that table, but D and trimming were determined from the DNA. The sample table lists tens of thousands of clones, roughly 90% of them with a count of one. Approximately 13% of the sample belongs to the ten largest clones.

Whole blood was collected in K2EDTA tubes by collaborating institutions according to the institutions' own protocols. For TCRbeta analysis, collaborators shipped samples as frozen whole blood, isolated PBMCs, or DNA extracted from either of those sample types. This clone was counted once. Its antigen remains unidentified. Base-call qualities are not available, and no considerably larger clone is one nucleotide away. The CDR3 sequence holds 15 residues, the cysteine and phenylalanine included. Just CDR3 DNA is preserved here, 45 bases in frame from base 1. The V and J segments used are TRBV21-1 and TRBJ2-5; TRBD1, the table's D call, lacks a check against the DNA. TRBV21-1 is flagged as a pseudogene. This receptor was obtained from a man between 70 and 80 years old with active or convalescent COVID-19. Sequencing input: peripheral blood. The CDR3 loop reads CASSTLQGLGETQYF. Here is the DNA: TGTGCCAGCAGCACCCTACAGGGGTTGGGGGAGACCCAGTACTTC.